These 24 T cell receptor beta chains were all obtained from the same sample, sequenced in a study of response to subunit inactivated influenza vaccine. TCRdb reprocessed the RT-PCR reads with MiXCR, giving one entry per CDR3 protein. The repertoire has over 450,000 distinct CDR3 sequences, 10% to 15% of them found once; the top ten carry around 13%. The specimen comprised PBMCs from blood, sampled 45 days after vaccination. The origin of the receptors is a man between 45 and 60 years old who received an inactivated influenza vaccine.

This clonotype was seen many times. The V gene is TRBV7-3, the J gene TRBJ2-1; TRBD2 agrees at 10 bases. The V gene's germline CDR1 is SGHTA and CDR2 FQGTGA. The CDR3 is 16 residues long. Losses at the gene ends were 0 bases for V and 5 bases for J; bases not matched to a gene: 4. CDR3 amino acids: CASSLTLAGSHNEQFF. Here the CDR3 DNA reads TGTGCCAGCAGCTTAACACTAGCGGGATCCCACAATGAGCAGTTCTTC.

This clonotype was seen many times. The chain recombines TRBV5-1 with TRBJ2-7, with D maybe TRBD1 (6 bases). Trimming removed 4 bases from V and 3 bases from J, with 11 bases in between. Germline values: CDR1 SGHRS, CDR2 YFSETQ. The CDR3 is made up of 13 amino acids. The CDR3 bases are TGCGCCAGCAGCATAGGACAGTTCTACGAGCAGTACTTC. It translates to CASSIGQFYEQYF. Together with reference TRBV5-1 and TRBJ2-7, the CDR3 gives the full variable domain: KAGVTQTPRYLIKTRGQQVTLSCSPISGHRSVSWYQQTPGQGLQFLFEYFSETQRNKGNFPGRFSGRQFSNSRSEMNVSTLELGDSALYLCASSIGQFYEQYFGPGTRLTVT.

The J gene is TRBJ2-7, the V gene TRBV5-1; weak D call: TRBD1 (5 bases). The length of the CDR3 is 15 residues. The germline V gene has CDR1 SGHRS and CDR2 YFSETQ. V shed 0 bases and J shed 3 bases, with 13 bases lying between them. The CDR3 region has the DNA TGCGCCAGCAGCTTGGCCGGACACCTTAGCTACGAGCAGTACTTC. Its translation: CASSLAGHLSYEQYF.

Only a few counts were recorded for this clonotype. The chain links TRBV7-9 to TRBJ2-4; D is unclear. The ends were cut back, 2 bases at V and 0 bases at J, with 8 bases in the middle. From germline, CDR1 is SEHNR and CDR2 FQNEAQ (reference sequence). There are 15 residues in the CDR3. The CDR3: CASSLSVLAKNIQYF. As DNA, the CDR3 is TGTGCCAGCAGCTTAAGTGTGCTAGCCAAAAACATTCAGTACTTC.

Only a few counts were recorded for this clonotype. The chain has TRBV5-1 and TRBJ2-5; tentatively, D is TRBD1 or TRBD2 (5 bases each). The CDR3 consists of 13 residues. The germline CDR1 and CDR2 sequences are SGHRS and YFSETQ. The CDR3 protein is CVVPGRLQETQYF. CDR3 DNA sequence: TGCGTGGTCCCGGGACGGCTACAAGAGACCCAGTACTTC.

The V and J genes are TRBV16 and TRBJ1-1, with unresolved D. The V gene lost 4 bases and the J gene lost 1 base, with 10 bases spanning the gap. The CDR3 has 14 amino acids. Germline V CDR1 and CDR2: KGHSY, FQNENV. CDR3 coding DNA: TGTGCCAGCAGCCCACTGAGTAAGAACACTGAAGCTTTCTTT. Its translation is CASSPLSKNTEAFF.

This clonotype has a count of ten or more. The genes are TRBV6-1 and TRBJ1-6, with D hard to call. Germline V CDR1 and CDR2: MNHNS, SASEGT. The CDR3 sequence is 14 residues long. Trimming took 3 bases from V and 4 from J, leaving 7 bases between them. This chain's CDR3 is CASSDSFYNSPLHF. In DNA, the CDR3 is TGTGCCAGCAGTGACAGTTTTTATAATTCACCCCTCCACTTT.

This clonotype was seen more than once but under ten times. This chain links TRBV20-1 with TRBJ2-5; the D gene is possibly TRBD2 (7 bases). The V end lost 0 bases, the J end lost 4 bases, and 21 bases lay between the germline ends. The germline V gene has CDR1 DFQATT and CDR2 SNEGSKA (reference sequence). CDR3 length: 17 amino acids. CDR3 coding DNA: TGCAGTGCTAGAGATCCTAGGGGGGCGGGAGCCTTAGAGACCCAGTACTTC. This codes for CSARDPRGAGALETQYF.

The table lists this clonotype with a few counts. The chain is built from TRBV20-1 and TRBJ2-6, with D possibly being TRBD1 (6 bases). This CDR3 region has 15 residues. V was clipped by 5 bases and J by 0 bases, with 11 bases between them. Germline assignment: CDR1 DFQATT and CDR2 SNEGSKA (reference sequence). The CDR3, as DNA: TGCAGTGCTTCCGGGACACACTCTGGGGCCAACGTCCTGACTTTC. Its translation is CSASGTHSGANVLTF.

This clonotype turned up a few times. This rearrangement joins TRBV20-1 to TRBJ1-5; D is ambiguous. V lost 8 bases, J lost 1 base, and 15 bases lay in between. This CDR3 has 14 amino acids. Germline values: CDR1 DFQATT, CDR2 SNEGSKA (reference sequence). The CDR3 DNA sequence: TGCAGTATCTTCCGGGGAGGCAGCAATCAGCCCCAGCATTTT. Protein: CSIFRGGSNQPQHF.

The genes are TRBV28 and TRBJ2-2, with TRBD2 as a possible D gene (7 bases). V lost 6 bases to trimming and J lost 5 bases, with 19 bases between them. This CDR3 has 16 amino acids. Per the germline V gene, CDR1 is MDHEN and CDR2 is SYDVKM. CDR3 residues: CASSVGGAGRTGELFF. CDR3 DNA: TGTGCCAGCAGCGTAGGGGGGGCAGGGAGAACCGGGGAGCTGTTTTTT.

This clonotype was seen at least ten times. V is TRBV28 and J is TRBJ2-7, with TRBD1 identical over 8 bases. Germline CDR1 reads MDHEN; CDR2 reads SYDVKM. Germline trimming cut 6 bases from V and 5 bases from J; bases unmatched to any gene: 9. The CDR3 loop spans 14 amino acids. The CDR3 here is CASSNSGQGHEQYF. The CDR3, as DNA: TGTGCCAGCAGCAATAGTGGACAGGGCCACGAGCAGTACTTC.

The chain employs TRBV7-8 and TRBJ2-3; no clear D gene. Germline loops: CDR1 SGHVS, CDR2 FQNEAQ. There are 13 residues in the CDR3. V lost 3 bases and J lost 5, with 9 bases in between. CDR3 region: CASSFVGKDTQYF. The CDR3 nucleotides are TGTGCCAGCAGCTTCGTAGGGAAAGATACGCAGTATTTT.

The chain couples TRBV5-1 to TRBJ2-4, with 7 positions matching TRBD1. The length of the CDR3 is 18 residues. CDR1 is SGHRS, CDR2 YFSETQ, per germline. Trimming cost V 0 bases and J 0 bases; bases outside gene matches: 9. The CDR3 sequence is CASSLVGIGTEAKNIQYF. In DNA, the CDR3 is TGCGCCAGCAGCTTGGTGGGCATCGGGACAGAAGCCAAAAACATTCAGTACTTC.

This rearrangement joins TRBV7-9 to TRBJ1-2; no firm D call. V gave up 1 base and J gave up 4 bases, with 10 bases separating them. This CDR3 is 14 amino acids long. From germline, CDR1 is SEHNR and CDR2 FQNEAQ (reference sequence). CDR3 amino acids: CASSLVPEGYGYTF. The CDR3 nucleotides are TGTGCCAGCAGCTTAGTACCGGAAGGCTATGGCTACACCTTC.

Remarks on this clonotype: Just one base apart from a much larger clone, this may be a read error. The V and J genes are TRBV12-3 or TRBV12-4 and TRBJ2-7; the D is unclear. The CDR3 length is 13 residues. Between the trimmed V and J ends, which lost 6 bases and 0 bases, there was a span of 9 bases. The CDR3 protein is CASSDWSSYEQYF. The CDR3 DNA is TGTGCCAGCAGCGACTGGAGCTCCTACGAGCAGTACTTC.

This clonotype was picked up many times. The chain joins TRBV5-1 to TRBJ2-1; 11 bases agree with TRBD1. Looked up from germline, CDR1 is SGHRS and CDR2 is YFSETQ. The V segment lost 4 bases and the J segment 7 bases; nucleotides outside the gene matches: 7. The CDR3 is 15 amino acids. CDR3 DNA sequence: TGCGCCAGCAGCGTTGGACAGGGGGCATCTAATGAGCAGTTCTTC. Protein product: CASSVGQGASNEQFF.

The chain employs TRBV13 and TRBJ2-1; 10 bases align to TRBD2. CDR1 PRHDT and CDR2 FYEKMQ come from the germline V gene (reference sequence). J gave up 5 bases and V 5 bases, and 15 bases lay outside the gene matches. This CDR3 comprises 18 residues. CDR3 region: CASSPSIAGGRANNEQFF. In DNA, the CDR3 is TGTGCCAGCAGCCCCTCGATAGCGGGAGGCCGGGCTAACAATGAGCAGTTCTTC.

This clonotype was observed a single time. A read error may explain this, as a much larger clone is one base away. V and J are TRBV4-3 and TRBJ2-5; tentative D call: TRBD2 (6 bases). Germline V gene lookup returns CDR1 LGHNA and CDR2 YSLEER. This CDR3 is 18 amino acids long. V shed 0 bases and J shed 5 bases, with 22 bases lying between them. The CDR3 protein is CASSQDLRFGGLRETQYF. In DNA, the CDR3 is TGCGCCAGCAGCCAAGATCTAAGGTTCGGAGGGTTGCGGGAGACCCAGTACTTC.

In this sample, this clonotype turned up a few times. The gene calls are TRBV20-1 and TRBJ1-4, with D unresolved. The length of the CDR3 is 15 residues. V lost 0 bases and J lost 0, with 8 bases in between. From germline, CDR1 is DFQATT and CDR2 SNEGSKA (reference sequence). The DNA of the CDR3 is TGCAGTGCTAGAGATCTCGGTACAACTAATGAAAAACTGTTTTTT. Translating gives CSARDLGTTNEKLFF.

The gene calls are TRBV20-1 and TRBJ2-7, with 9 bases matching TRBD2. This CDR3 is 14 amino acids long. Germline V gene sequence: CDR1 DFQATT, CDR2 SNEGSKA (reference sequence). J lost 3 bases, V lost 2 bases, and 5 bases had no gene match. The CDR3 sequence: CSARLAGTYYEQYF. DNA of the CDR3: TGCAGTGCTAGACTAGCGGGGACATACTACGAGCAGTACTTC.

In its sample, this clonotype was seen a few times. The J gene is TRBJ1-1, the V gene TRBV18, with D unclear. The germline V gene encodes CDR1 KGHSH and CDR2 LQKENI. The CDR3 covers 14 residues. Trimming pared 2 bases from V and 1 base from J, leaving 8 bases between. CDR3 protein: CASSPKETNTEAFF. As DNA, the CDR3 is TGTGCCAGCTCACCAAAGGAAACGAACACTGAAGCTTTCTTT.

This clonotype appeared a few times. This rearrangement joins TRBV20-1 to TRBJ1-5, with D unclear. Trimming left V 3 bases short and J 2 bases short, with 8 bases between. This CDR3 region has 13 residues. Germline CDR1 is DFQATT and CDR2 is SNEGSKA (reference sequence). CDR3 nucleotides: TGCAGTGCTAGGAAAGGAGGCAATCAGCCCCAGCATTTT. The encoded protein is CSARKGGNQPQHF.

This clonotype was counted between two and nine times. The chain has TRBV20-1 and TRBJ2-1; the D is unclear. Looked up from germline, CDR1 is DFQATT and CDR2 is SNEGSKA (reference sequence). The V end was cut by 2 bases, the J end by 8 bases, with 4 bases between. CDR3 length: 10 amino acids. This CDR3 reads CSARLYEQFF. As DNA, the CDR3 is TGCAGTGCTAGACTTTATGAGCAGTTCTTC.